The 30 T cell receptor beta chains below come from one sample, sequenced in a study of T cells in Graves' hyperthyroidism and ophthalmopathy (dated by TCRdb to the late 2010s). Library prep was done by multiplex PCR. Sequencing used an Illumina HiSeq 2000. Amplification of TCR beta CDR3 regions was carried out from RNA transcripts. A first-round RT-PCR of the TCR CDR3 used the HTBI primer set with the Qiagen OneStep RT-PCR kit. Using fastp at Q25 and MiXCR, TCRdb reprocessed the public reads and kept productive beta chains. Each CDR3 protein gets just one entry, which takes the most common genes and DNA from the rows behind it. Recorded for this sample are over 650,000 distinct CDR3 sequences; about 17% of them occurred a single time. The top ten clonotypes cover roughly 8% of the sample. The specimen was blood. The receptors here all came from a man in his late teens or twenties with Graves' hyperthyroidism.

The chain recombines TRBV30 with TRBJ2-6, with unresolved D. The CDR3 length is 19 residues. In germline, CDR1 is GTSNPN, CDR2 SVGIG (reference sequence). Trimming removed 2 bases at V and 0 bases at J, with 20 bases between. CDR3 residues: CAWSLDRMHFHSGANVLTF. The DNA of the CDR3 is TGTGCCTGGAGTTTGGACCGTATGCATTTTCACTCTGGGGCCAACGTCCTGACTTTC.

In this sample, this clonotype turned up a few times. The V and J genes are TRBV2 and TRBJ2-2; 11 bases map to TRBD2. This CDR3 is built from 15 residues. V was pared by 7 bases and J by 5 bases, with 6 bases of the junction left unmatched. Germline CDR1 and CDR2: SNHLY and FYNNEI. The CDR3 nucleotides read TGTGCCAGCAAAGCAAGGACTAGCGGGACCGGGGAGCTGTTTTTT. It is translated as CASKARTSGTGELFF. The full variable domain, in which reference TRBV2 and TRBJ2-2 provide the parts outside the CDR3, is EPEVTQTPSHQVTQMGQEVILRCVPISNHLYFYWYRQILGQKVEFLVSFYNNEISEKSEIFDDQFSVERPDGSNFTLKIRSTKLEDSAMYFCASKARTSGTGELFFGEGSRLTVL.

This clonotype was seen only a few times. The CDR3 DNA sequence: TGTGCCAGCAGTGATCTGGGGATTACAGATACGCAGTATTTT. This gives the protein CASSDLGITDTQYF. The chain joins TRBV25-1 to TRBJ2-3; D is unclear. With 3 bases removed from V and 3 bases from J, the gap between germline ends came to 10 bases. This CDR3 comprises 14 residues. Germline assignment: CDR1 MGHDK and CDR2 SYGVNS.

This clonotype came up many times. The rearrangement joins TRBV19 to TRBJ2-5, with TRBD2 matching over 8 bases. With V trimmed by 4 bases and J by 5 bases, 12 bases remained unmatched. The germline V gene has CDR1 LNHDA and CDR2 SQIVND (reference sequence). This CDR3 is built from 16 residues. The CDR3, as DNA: TGTGCCAGTAGTACCCCCGGACTAGCTCATCGGGAGACCCAGTACTTC. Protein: CASSTPGLAHRETQYF.

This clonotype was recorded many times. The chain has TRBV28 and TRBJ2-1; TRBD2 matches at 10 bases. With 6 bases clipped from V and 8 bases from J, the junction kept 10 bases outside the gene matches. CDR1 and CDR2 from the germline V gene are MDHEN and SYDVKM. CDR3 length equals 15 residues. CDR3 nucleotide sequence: TGTGCCAGCAGCCCTTATAGCGGGAGGTTGGATGAGCAGTTCTTC. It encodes CASSPYSGRLDEQFF. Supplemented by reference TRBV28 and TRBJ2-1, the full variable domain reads DVKVTQSSRYLVKRTGEKVFLECVQDMDHENMFWYRQDPGLGLRLIYFSYDVKMKEKGDIPEGYSVSREKKERFSLILESASTNQTSMYLCASSPYSGRLDEQFFGPGTRLTVL.

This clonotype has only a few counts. CDR3: CASSFSGQSREKLFF. CDR3 bases: TGTGCCAGCAGTTTTTCGGGACAGTCGCGTGAAAAACTGTTTTTT. V and J are TRBV12-3 or TRBV12-4 and TRBJ1-4, with 7 bases lining up with TRBD1. V gave up 3 bases and J gave up 7 bases; unmatched junction bases: 8. The CDR3 totals 15 residues.

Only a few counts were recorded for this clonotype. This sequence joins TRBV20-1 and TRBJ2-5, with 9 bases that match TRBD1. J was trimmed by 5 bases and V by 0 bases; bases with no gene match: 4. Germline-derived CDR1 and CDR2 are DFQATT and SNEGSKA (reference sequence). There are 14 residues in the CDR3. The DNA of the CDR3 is TGCAGTGCTAGAGATAGGGACAGGGATGAGACCCAGTACTTC. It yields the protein CSARDRDRDETQYF.

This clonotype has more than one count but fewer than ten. As DNA, the CDR3 is TGTGCCAGCAGCCTAAAGGCAACAGATACGCAGTATTTT. It yields the protein CASSLKATDTQYF. V is TRBV7-3 and J is TRBJ2-3; D is ambiguous. Germline loops: CDR1 SGHTA, CDR2 FQGTGA. CDR3 size: 13 residues. V lost 5 bases and J lost 3, with 9 bases in between.

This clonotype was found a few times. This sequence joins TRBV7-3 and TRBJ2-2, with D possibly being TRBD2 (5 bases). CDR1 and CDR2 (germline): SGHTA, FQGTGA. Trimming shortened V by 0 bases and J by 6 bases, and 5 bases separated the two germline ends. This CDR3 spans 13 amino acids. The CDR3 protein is CASSLTSAGELFF. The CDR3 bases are TGTGCCAGCAGCTTAACTAGCGCCGGGGAGCTGTTTTTT.

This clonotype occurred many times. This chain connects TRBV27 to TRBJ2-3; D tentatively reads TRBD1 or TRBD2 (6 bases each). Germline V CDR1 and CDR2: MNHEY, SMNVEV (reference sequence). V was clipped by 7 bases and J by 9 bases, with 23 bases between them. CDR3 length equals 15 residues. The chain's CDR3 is CASTPGGTRGGTQYF. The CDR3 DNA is TGTGCCAGCACCCCCGGGGGAACCCGAGGGGGAACGCAGTATTTT.

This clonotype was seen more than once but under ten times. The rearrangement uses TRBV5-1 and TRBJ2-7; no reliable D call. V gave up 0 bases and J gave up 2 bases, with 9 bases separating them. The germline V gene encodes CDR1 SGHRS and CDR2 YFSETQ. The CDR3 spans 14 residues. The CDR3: CASSLDVTAYEQYF. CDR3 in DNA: TGCGCCAGCAGCTTGGACGTCACTGCCTACGAGCAGTACTTC.

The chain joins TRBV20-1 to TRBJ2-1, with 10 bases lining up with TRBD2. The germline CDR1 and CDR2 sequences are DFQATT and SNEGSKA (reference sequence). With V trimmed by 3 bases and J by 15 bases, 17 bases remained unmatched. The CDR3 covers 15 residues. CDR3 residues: CSASRSGRAGAVLFF. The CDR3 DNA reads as TGCAGTGCTAGCCGCAGCGGGAGGGCCGGCGCGGTTCTGTTCTTC.

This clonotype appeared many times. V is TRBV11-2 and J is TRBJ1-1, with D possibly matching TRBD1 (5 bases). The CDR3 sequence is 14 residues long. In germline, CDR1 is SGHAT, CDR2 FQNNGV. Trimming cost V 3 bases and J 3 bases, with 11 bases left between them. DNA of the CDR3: TGTGCCAGCAGCTTCCTCAGGGAGGACACTGAAGCTTTCTTT. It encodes CASSFLREDTEAFF.

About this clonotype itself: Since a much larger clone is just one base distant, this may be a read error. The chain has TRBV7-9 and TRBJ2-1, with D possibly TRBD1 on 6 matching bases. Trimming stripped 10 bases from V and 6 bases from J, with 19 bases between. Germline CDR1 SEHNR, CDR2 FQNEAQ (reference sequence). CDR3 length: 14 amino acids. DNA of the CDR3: TGTGCCAACAGGGCCGGGACCTTTGCCAATGAGCAGTTCTTC. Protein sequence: CANRAGTFANEQFF.

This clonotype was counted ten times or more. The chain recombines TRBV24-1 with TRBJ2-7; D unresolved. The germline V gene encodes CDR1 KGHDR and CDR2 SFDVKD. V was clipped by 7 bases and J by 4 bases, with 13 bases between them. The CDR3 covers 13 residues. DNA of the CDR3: TGTGCCACCAGCCTCGGGTCTCAATACGAGCAGTACTTC. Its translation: CATSLGSQYEQYF.

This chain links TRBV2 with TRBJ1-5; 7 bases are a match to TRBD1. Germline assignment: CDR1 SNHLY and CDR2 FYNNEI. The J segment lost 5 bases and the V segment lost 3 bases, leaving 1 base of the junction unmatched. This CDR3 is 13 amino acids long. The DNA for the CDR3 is TGTGCCAGCAGTGACCAGGGGGATCAGCCCCAGCATTTT. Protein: CASSDQGDQPQHF.

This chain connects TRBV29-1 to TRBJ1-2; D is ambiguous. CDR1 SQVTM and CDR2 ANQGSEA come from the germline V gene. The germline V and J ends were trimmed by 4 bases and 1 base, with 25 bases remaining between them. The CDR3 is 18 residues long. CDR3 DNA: TGCAGCGTTGTAGAGCGCAACGCCGTCAAGAGACTTAACTATGGCTACACCTTC. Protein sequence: CSVVERNAVKRLNYGYTF. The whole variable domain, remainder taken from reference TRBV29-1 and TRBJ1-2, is SAVISQKPSRDICQRGTSLTIQCQVDSQVTMMFWYRQQPGQSLTLIATANQGSEATYESGFVIDKFPISRPNLTFSTLTVSNMSPEDSSIYLCSVVERNAVKRLNYGYTFGSGTRLTVV.

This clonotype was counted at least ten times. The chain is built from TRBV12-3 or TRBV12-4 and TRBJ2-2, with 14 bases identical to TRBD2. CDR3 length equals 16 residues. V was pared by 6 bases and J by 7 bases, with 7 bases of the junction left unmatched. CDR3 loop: CASSARLAGGSGELFF. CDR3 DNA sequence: TGTGCCAGCAGCGCCCGACTAGCGGGAGGGAGCGGGGAGCTGTTTTTT.

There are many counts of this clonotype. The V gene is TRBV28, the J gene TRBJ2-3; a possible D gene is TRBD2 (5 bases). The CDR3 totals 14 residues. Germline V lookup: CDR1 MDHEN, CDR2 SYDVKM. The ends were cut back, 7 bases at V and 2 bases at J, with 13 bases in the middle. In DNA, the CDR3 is TGTGCCAGCATAGCGAGAGAAGTCACAGATACGCAGTATTTT. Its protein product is CASIAREVTDTQYF.

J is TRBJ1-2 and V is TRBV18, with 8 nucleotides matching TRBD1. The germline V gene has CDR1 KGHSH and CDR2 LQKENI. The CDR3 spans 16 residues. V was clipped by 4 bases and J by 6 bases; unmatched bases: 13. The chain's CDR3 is CASSLGQALNMDGYTF. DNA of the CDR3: TGTGCCAGCTCACTGGGACAGGCCCTGAATATGGATGGCTACACCTTC. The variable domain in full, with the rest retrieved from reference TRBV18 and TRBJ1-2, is NAGVMQNPRHLVRRRGQEARLRCSPMKGHSHVYWYRQLPEEGLKFMVYLQKENIIDESGMPKERFSAEFPKEGPSILRIQQVVRGDSAAYFCASSLGQALNMDGYTFGSGTRLTVV.

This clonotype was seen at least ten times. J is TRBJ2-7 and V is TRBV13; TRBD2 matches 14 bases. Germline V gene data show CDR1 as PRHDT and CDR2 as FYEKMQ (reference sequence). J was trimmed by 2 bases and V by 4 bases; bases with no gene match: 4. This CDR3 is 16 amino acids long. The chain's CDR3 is CASSSGTSGGAYEQYF. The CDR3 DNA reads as TGTGCCAGCAGCTCGGGGACTAGCGGGGGAGCCTACGAGCAGTACTTC.

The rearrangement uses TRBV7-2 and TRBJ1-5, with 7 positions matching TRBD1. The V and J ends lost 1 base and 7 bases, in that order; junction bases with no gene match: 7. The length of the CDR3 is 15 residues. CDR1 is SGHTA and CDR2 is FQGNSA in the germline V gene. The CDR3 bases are TGTGCCAGCAGCTTAGTTACAGGGGTTTACCAGCCCCAGCATTTT. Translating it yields CASSLVTGVYQPQHF.

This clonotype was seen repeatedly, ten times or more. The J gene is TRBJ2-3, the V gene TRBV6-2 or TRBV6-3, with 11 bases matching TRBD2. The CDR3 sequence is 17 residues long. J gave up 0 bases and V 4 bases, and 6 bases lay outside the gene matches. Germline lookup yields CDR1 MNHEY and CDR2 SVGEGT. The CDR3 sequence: CASSWLAGGASTDTQYF. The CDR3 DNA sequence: TGTGCCAGCAGTTGGCTAGCGGGAGGTGCGAGCACAGATACGCAGTATTTT.

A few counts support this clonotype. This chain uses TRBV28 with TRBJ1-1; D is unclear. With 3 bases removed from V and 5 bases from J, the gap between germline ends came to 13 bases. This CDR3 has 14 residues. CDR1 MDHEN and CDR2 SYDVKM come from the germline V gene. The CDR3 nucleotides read TGTGCCAGCAGTTTGATAGGGCCCCAGACTGAAGCTTTCTTT. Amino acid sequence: CASSLIGPQTEAFF.

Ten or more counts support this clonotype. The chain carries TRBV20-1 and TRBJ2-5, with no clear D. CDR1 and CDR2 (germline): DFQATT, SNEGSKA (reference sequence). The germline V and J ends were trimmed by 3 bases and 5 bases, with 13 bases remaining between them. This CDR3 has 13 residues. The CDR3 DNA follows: TGCAGTGCTAGGCGACTTCCCGTGGAGACCCAGTACTTC. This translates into CSARRLPVETQYF.

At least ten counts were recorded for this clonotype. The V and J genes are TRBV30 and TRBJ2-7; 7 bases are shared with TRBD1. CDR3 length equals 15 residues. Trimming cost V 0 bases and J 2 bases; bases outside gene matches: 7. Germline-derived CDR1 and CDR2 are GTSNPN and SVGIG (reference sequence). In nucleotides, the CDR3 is TGTGCCTGGAGTGTAGGACAGGTCCGGGCCTACGAGCAGTACTTC. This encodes CAWSVGQVRAYEQYF.

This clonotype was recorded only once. The CDR3 loop reads CASSPGTRYQPQHF. The CDR3 nucleotides are TGTGCCAGCAGTCCCGGGACACGTTATCAGCCCCAGCATTTT. The rearrangement joins TRBV12-3 or TRBV12-4 to TRBJ1-5; a weak D match, TRBD1 (6 bases). Trimming left V 5 bases short and J 5 bases short, with 13 bases between. CDR3 length equals 14 residues.

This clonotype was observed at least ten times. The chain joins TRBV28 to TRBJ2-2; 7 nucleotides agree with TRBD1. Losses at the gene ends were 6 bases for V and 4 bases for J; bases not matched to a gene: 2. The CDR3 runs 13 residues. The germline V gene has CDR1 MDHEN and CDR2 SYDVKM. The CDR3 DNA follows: TGTGCCAGCAGGGGGACAGTCACCGGGGAGCTGTTTTTT. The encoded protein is CASRGTVTGELFF.

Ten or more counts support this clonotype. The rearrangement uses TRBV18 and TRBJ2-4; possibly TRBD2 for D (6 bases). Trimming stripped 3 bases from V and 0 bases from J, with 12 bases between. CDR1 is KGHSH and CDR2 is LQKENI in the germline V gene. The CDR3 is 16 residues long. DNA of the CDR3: TGTGCCAGCTCACCTTCCGGGGGACTAGCCAAAAACATTCAGTACTTC. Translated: CASSPSGGLAKNIQYF.

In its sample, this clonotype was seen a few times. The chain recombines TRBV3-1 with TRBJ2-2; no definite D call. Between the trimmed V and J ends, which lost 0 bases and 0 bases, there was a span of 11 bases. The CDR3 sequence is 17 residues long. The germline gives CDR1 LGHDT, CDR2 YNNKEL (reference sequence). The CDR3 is CASSQDWTGTNTGELFF. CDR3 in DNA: TGTGCCAGCAGCCAAGATTGGACGGGCACGAACACCGGGGAGCTGTTTTTT.